This T cell receptor (beta chain) derives from a study of cytomegalovirus exposure and HLA in healthy donors. The data were produced by immunoSEQ multiplex PCR, yet TCRdb's version contains in-frame clones alone and is incomplete. The sample has some 140,000 clones; roughly four fifths are singletons. V was pared by 2 bases and J by 7 bases, with 12 bases of the junction left unmatched. The germline gives CDR1 SGHRS, CDR2 YFSETQ. The CDR3 length is 15 residues. Sequencing was carried out using PBMCs. The receptor's source is a young man in good health and CMV-seropositive. V gene TRBV5-1 combines with J gene TRBJ2-7; 7 nucleotides match TRBD1. The CDR3 is CASSFGSGGQREQYF. CDR3 sequence (DNA): TGCGCCAGCAGCTTTGGTTCAGGGGGACAACGTGAGCAGTACTTC.